The count of the clone carrying this TCR beta chain is one. Germline V CDR1 and CDR2: SGHRS, YFSETQ. V shed 4 bases and J 3 bases; nucleotides not matched to a gene: 6. The CDR3 runs to 14 residues. The data were taken from a study of blood T cell repertoires in COVID-19. This table comes from immunoSEQ multiplex PCR, and its TCRdb copy is limited to in-frame clones, with some not included. The repertoire includes some 26,000 clones, roughly nine tenths of them detected once, and less than 5.5% sits in the top ten. This rearrangement joins TRBV5-1 to TRBJ1-1, with 7 bases fitting TRBD1. This receptor was obtained from a man in his sixties or seventies with active COVID-19. What was sequenced was peripheral blood. The CDR3 DNA reads as TGCGCCAGCAGCGGTATGACAGGGCACACTGAAGCTTTCTTT. It encodes CASSGMTGHTEAFF.